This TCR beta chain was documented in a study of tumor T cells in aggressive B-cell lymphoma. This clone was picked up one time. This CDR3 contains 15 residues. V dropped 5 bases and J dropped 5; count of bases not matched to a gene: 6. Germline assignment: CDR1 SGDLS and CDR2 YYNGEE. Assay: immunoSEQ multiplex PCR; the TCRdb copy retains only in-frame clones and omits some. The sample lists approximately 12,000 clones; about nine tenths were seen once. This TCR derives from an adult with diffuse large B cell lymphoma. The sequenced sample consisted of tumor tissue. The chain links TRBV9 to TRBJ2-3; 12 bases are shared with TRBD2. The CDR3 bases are TGTGCCAGCAGTCCTAGCGGGAGGGCCGTAGATACGCAGTATTTT. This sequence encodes CASSPSGRAVDTQYF.